Shown below are 16 T cell receptor beta chains from a single sample sequenced in a study of OX40 agonist ivuxolimab in advanced cancers. Repertoires were generated with immunoSEQ multiplex PCR, while TCRdb's copy carries only in-frame clones and drops some. The repertoire holds 65,000 to 90,000 clones, with just under 90% as singletons. The material sequenced was CD4+ or CD8+ T cells sorted from blood, taken in a trial of the OX40 agonist ivuxolimab. The source is an adult with an advanced solid tumor such as melanoma, head and neck, liver or kidney cancer.

This rearrangement joins TRBV19 to TRBJ2-7; TRBD1 agrees at 8 bases. The CDR3 spans 14 residues. The J segment lost 1 base and the V segment lost 4 bases, leaving 3 bases of the junction unmatched. Germline lookup yields CDR1 LNHDA and CDR2 SQIVND (reference sequence). The CDR3 nucleotides read TGTGCCAGTAGTAAGGACAGGGAATCCTACGAGCAGTACTTC. Translating it yields CASSKDRESYEQYF. Using reference TRBV19 and TRBJ2-7 for the parts outside the CDR3, the full variable domain is DGGITQSPKYLFRKEGQNVTLSCEQNLNHDAMYWYRQDPGQGLRLIYYSQIVNDFQKGDIAEGYSVSREKKESFPLTVTSAQKNPTAFYLCASSKDRESYEQYFGPGTRLTVT.

The chain couples TRBV7-6 to TRBJ1-4, with 8 bases fitting TRBD1. The CDR3 spans 15 residues. Germline lookup yields CDR1 SGHVS and CDR2 FNYEAQ. V shed 5 bases and J 2 bases; nucleotides not matched to a gene: 4. DNA of the CDR3: TGTGCCAGCAGCGCGAGACAGGGGACTAATGAAAAACTGTTTTTT. It encodes CASSARQGTNEKLFF.

CDR3 residues: CASSFTSGSTDTQYF. CDR3 nucleotide sequence: TGTGCCAGCAGCTTTACTAGCGGGAGCACAGATACGCAGTATTTT. This chain uses TRBV7-9 with TRBJ2-3; 9 bases fit TRBD2. This CDR3 has 15 amino acids. CDR1 and CDR2 (germline): SEHNR, FQNEAQ (reference sequence). V lost 3 bases and J lost 0; bases outside the gene matches: 1.

V gene TRBV30 combines with J gene TRBJ2-5, with D hard to call. Germline V CDR1 and CDR2: GTSNPN, SVGIG (reference sequence). V shed 7 bases and J shed 5 bases, with 11 bases lying between them. The CDR3 contains 11 residues. CDR3 nucleotide sequence: TGTGCCTCGAAAACCTGGGAGACCCAGTACTTC. Protein: CASKTWETQYF.

This rearrangement joins TRBV28 to TRBJ2-7, with D possibly being TRBD1 or TRBD2 (6 bases each). Germline V gene data show CDR1 as MDHEN and CDR2 as SYDVKM. Trimming stripped 6 bases from V and 4 bases from J, with 10 bases between. The CDR3 spans 12 residues. The CDR3 DNA sequence: TGTGCCAGCAGGGAGGGGGGATACGAGCAGTACTTC. Protein sequence: CASREGGYEQYF. Together with reference TRBV28 and TRBJ2-7, the CDR3 gives the full variable domain: DVKVTQSSRYLVKRTGEKVFLECVQDMDHENMFWYRQDPGLGLRLIYFSYDVKMKEKGDIPEGYSVSREKKERFSLILESASTNQTSMYLCASREGGYEQYFGPGTRLTVT.

This chain joins TRBV28 and TRBJ2-7, with 9 positions matching TRBD2. Germline V gene lookup returns CDR1 MDHEN and CDR2 SYDVKM. This CDR3 comprises 18 residues. Germline trimming cut 4 bases from V and 0 bases from J; bases unmatched to any gene: 13. The DNA of the CDR3 is TGTGCCAGCAGTTCCCACGCCTCTAGCGGGATACTCTCCTACGAGCAGTACTTC. Translation gives CASSSHASSGILSYEQYF.

The rearrangement uses TRBV19 and TRBJ2-1, with D uncertain. Germline lookup yields CDR1 LNHDA and CDR2 SQIVND (reference sequence). V was pared by 6 bases and J by 9 bases, with 12 bases between. The CDR3 runs 12 residues. The CDR3 spells CASSLYRSEQFF. Written as DNA, the CDR3 is TGTGCCAGTAGCCTTTATCGGAGTGAGCAGTTCTTC. Complete variable domain (other parts from reference TRBV19 and TRBJ2-1): DGGITQSPKYLFRKEGQNVTLSCEQNLNHDAMYWYRQDPGQGLRLIYYSQIVNDFQKGDIAEGYSVSREKKESFPLTVTSAQKNPTAFYLCASSLYRSEQFFGPGTRLTVL.

The chain recombines TRBV14 with TRBJ2-2; the D gene is possibly TRBD2 (6 bases). In germline, CDR1 is SGHDN, CDR2 FVKESK. V was shortened by 4 bases and J by 8 bases, with 11 bases between the two germline ends. The CDR3 covers 13 residues. The CDR3 spells CASSLTGRGELFF. CDR3 bases: TGTGCCAGCAGCCTAACCGGGAGAGGGGAGCTGTTTTTT.

V and J are TRBV5-4 and TRBJ2-7; 8 bases line up with TRBD2. J was trimmed by 3 bases and V by 0 bases; bases with no gene match: 8. Looked up from germline, CDR1 is SGHNT and CDR2 is YYREEE (reference sequence). The CDR3 has 16 amino acids. CDR3 nucleotide sequence: TGTGCCAGCAGCTTGGGCACTAGCGGTCCTATCTACGAGCAGTACTTC. Translating gives CASSLGTSGPIYEQYF.

The chain links TRBV11-2 to TRBJ2-3; 7 bases agree with TRBD2. The J segment lost 0 bases and the V segment lost 2 bases, leaving 11 bases of the junction unmatched. Germline assignment: CDR1 SGHAT and CDR2 FQNNGV. The CDR3 runs to 18 residues. The CDR3 loop is CASSLFFRGDVSTDTQYF. CDR3 sequence (DNA): TGTGCCAGCAGCTTATTTTTTCGGGGGGATGTTAGCACAGATACGCAGTATTTT.

The chain employs TRBV19 and TRBJ2-7; D is possibly TRBD1 or TRBD2 (6 bases each). This CDR3 comprises 14 residues. V was pared by 0 bases and J by 5 bases, with 11 bases between. CDR1 and CDR2 (germline): LNHDA, SQIVND (reference sequence). CDR3 coding DNA: TGTGCCAGTAGTATAGAGGGGGGCACCGACGAGCAGTACTTC. Its protein is CASSIEGGTDEQYF.

This clone showed up just once. This rearrangement joins TRBV28 to TRBJ2-1, with 9 bases identical to TRBD2. This CDR3 region has 15 residues. CDR1 and CDR2 from the germline V gene are MDHEN and SYDVKM. Trimming at V came to 5 bases and at J to 9 bases, leaving 11 bases not matched to a gene. The CDR3 loop is CASSMVGGGGGEQFF. The CDR3 DNA reads as TGTGCCAGCAGTATGGTCGGCGGCGGGGGGGGTGAGCAGTTCTTC.

The chain joins TRBV7-7 to TRBJ2-1; D is possibly TRBD1 or TRBD2 (5 bases each). Trimming removed 3 bases from V and 0 bases from J, with 15 bases in between. The V gene's germline CDR1 is SSHAT and CDR2 FNYEAQ (reference sequence). The CDR3 consists of 17 residues. This CDR3 reads CASSLKAGASSYNEQFF. The DNA for the CDR3 is TGTGCCAGCAGCTTGAAGGCCGGGGCGAGCTCCTACAATGAGCAGTTCTTC.

V usage is TRBV19 and J usage is TRBJ2-3, with D maybe TRBD2 (6 bases). Germline V CDR1 and CDR2: LNHDA, SQIVND (reference sequence). This CDR3 region has 14 residues. Trimming cost V 5 bases and J 0 bases, with 9 bases left between them. The CDR3 DNA reads as TGTGCCAGTAGTCCCAGCGGGAGCACAGATACGCAGTATTTT. It yields the protein CASSPSGSTDTQYF.

This rearrangement joins TRBV7-3 to TRBJ2-1; unclear D gene. Looked up from germline, CDR1 is SGHTA and CDR2 is FQGTGA. The CDR3 runs 16 residues. The V end was cut by 10 bases, the J end by 7 bases, with 26 bases between. The CDR3 reads CANGPHIQKEPNEQFF. CDR3 DNA sequence: TGTGCCAACGGGCCGCACATACAGAAGGAACCTAATGAGCAGTTCTTC.

The chain links TRBV11-2 to TRBJ2-1; D is possibly TRBD1 (5 bases). CDR3 size: 14 residues. The V gene's germline CDR1 is SGHAT and CDR2 FQNNGV. Trimming took 5 bases from V and 3 from J, leaving 11 bases between them. In DNA, the CDR3 is TGTGCCAGCAGCCCACCGACAGTCTACAATGAGCAGTTCTTC. Residues: CASSPPTVYNEQFF.